The 14 T cell receptor beta chains below come from one sample, sequenced in a study of identical twins. TCRdb reprocessed the 5' RACE reads via MiXCR and lists one record per CDR3 protein. The sample lists approximately 500,000 distinct CDR3 sequences; 13% to 15% were seen once. The same specimen was also included in a second study, on yellow fever vaccine responses in identical twins.

The sequenced sample consisted of CD4+ T cells sorted from blood. Receptors originate from a woman aged 18-29 years in good health.

This chain uses TRBV7-9 with TRBJ2-3, with D possibly being TRBD2 (5 bases). Per the germline V gene, CDR1 is SEHNR and CDR2 is FQNEAQ (reference sequence). Trimming took off 5 bases at V and 4 bases at J, with 10 bases between the two ends. This CDR3 has 13 residues. CDR3 sequence reads: CASSQPGSDTQYF. CDR3 coding DNA: TGTGCCAGCAGCCAACCGGGGTCAGATACGCAGTATTTT.

This chain joins TRBV12-3 or TRBV12-4 and TRBJ2-1; 7 bases fit TRBD1. CDR3 size: 12 residues. V shed 6 bases and J 9 bases; nucleotides not matched to a gene: 5. CDR3 sequence (DNA): TGTGCCAGCAGCCGACAGGGCTTTGAGCAGTTCTTC. Translating gives CASSRQGFEQFF.

This clonotype was recorded a few times. The CDR3 is CASNSLRREAYEQYF. CDR3 coding DNA: TGTGCCAGCAATTCTCTGCGCAGGGAAGCCTACGAGCAGTACTTC. V and J are TRBV2 and TRBJ2-7, with a possible D match to TRBD1 (5 bases). This CDR3 has 15 amino acids. Germline V gene data show CDR1 as SNHLY and CDR2 as FYNNEI. The V end lost 7 bases, the J end lost 2 bases, and 18 bases lay between the germline ends.

This clonotype was detected a few times. One end of the junction does not line up with germline, which may come from a read error. The V gene is TRBV6-2 or TRBV6-3, the J gene TRBJ2-7; either TRBD1 or TRBD2 may fit D (7 bases each). Germline values: CDR1 MNHEY, CDR2 SVGEGT. This CDR3 is built from 15 residues. CDR3 DNA sequence: TGTGCCAGCAGTACCCTGGGAGGGGGCTCCTCCGAGCAGTACTTC. Translated: CASSTLGGGSSEQYF.

The chain has TRBV7-6 and TRBJ1-1; D not certain. The CDR3 spans 13 residues. Germline V gives CDR1 SGHVS, CDR2 FNYEAQ. V was pared by 2 bases and J by 4 bases, with 8 bases between. The DNA for the CDR3 is TGTGCCAGCAGCTTAAAAGGGAGCACTGAAGCTTTCTTT. This translates into CASSLKGSTEAFF.

This clonotype was observed at least ten times. The chain carries TRBV5-1 and TRBJ1-1, with no clear D. From germline, CDR1 is SGHRS and CDR2 YFSETQ. The CDR3 totals 15 residues. Trimming left V 0 bases short and J 0 bases short, with 9 bases between. In DNA form, the CDR3 reads TGCGCCAGCAGCTTGGCCGGCGGGCTGAACACTGAAGCTTTCTTT. Its translation is CASSLAGGLNTEAFF.

This clonotype turned up a few times. CDR3 residues: CASSVGRASNQPQHF. In DNA, the CDR3 is TGTGCCAGCAGCGTAGGAAGGGCCTCCAATCAGCCCCAGCATTTT. The rearrangement uses TRBV9 and TRBJ1-5; D not certain. V shed 0 bases and J shed 3 bases, with 10 bases lying between them. The CDR3 loop spans 15 amino acids. The germline V gene has CDR1 SGDLS and CDR2 YYNGEE.

The V and J genes are TRBV7-9 and TRBJ2-1; D unresolved. The germline CDR1 and CDR2 sequences are SEHNR and FQNEAQ (reference sequence). V gave up 1 base and J gave up 8 bases, with 12 bases separating them. The CDR3 is 14 residues long. The CDR3 DNA follows: TGTGCCAGCAGCTTAGAGGTATTGGGGTATGAGCAGTTCTTC. Translation: CASSLEVLGYEQFF.

V is TRBV15 and J is TRBJ2-5; no reliable D call. The germline gives CDR1 LNHNV, CDR2 YYDKDF (reference sequence). The CDR3 is made up of 14 amino acids. The V gene lost 1 base and the J gene lost 5 bases, with 11 bases spanning the gap. The CDR3 region is CATSRGMDRETQYF. In DNA form, the CDR3 reads TGTGCCACCAGCAGAGGGATGGATCGGGAGACCCAGTACTTC.

The chain employs TRBV24-1 and TRBJ1-5, with D possibly being TRBD1 (5 bases). There are 14 residues in the CDR3. Germline V gene sequence: CDR1 KGHDR, CDR2 SFDVKD. Trimming pared 4 bases from V and 4 bases from J, leaving 10 bases between. DNA for the CDR3: TGTGCCACCAGTGACCAGGGACCTAATCAGCCCCAGCATTTT. Translation gives CATSDQGPNQPQHF.

This clonotype has only a few counts. The chain links TRBV20-1 to TRBJ2-5; D unclear. Germline V CDR1 and CDR2: DFQATT, SNEGSKA (reference sequence). The CDR3 is made up of 13 amino acids. The V end lost 0 bases, the J end lost 0 bases, and 5 bases lay between the germline ends. CDR3 sequence: CSARDLYQETQYF. CDR3 nucleotide sequence: TGCAGTGCTAGAGACTTATACCAAGAGACCCAGTACTTC.

This clonotype has only a few counts. The gene calls are TRBV20-1 and TRBJ2-1; D not certain. The germline V gene has CDR1 DFQATT and CDR2 SNEGSKA (reference sequence). Trimming took 5 bases from V and 4 from J, leaving 3 bases between them. This CDR3 is built from 10 residues. The CDR3 region has the DNA TGCAGTGCTTGGTACAATGAGCAGTTCTTC. This encodes CSAWYNEQFF.

The table lists this clonotype with a few counts. V and J are TRBV6-5 and TRBJ1-2; no clear D gene. Trimming cost V 5 bases and J 3 bases, with 7 bases left between them. The germline gives CDR1 MNHEY, CDR2 SVGAGI. The CDR3 has 12 residues. Here the CDR3 reads CASSNQHYGYTF. The CDR3 bases are TGTGCCAGCAGTAATCAACACTATGGCTACACCTTC.

This clonotype has a handful of counts. V and J are TRBV10-3 and TRBJ2-7, with TRBD2 identical over 9 bases. The CDR3 sequence is 15 residues long. V trimming: 8 bases; J trimming: 6 bases; junction bases outside the gene matches: 14. Germline values: CDR1 ENHRY, CDR2 SYGVKD. The chain's CDR3 is CAIGWGSGSSGEQYF. In DNA form, the CDR3 reads TGTGCCATCGGATGGGGTAGCGGGAGTTCTGGCGAGCAGTACTTC.